A single sample is the source of the 14 T cell receptor beta chains below, sequenced in a study of blood T cell repertoires in COVID-19. Some clones are missing from TCRdb's copy, which holds only in-frame ones; the method was immunoSEQ multiplex PCR. The table has fewer than 150,000 clones, 87% seen once. Material for sequencing was peripheral blood. These receptors were taken from a woman between 40 and 55 years old with acute or convalescent COVID-19.

The CDR3, as DNA: TGTGCCTGGGAGGACAGGAGCTCCTACGAGCAGTACTTC. It yields the protein CAWEDRSSYEQYF. The rearrangement joins TRBV30 to TRBJ2-7; 7 nucleotides line up with TRBD1. The CDR3 loop spans 13 amino acids. The junction had 4 bases not matched to a gene; V was cut back by 5 bases and J by 0 bases. CDR1 GTSNPN and CDR2 SVGIG come from the germline V gene (reference sequence).

Written as DNA, the CDR3 is TGTGCCTGGAGTGTAAGGACAGGGGGCGGTGAAAAACTGTTTTTT. Translated: CAWSVRTGGGEKLFF. The V and J genes are TRBV30 and TRBJ1-4, with 11 bases that match TRBD1. Per the germline V gene, CDR1 is GTSNPN and CDR2 is SVGIG (reference sequence). V lost 0 bases to trimming and J lost 7 bases; unmatched junction nucleotides: 4. This CDR3 contains 15 residues.

This chain uses TRBV3-1 (or the pseudogene TRBV3-2) with TRBJ2-7; D uncertain. Trimming pared 3 bases from V and 3 bases from J, leaving 9 bases between. The germline CDR1 and CDR2 sequences are LGHDT and YNNKEL (reference sequence). The CDR3 has 13 amino acids. The CDR3 nucleotides are TGTGCCAGCAGCCAGGGCGTAATCTACGAGCAGTACTTC. Protein: CASSQGVIYEQYF.

The rearrangement uses TRBV5-5 and TRBJ2-1, with 7 bases identical to TRBD1. The germline V gene encodes CDR1 SGHKS and CDR2 YYEKEE (reference sequence). V shed 5 bases and J 7 bases; nucleotides not matched to a gene: 3. This CDR3 contains 12 residues. CDR3 amino acids: CASSLQGNEQFF. CDR3 DNA: TGTGCCAGCAGTTTACAGGGGAATGAGCAGTTCTTC.

This clone was detected once. The V call is TRBV5-5, the J call TRBJ2-3, with TRBD1 matching over 7 bases. Germline V gene sequence: CDR1 SGHKS, CDR2 YYEKEE (reference sequence). The V and J ends lost 2 bases and 1 base, in that order; junction bases with no gene match: 4. The CDR3 is 15 amino acids. The CDR3 nucleotides read TGTGCCAGCAGCTTAGAGGGGGCCGGCACAGATACGCAGTATTTT. It translates to CASSLEGAGTDTQYF.

The chain combines TRBV3-1 (or the pseudogene TRBV3-2) with TRBJ2-2; 8 bases fit TRBD2. From germline, CDR1 is LGHDT and CDR2 YNNKEL (reference sequence). This CDR3 spans 16 amino acids. Trimming took 4 bases from V and 0 from J; bases not matched to a gene: 4. The CDR3 DNA reads as TGTGCCAGCAGCCGACGTAGCGGGACGAACACCGGGGAGCTGTTTTTT. Translation gives CASSRRSGTNTGELFF.

The chain recombines TRBV2 with TRBJ2-7, with 8 nucleotides matching TRBD1. Germline V gives CDR1 SNHLY, CDR2 FYNNEI. The CDR3 length is 14 residues. Unmatched junction bases numbered 6, after V lost 8 bases and J lost 0 bases. This CDR3 is CASEPGQASYEQYF. The CDR3 region has the DNA TGTGCCAGCGAACCGGGACAGGCCTCCTACGAGCAGTACTTC.

The chain has TRBV12-3 or TRBV12-4 and TRBJ2-7; D gene ambiguous. The CDR3 length is 11 residues. Deletions cut 2 bases from V and 5 bases from J, with 4 bases between. The CDR3 is CASSLFDEQYF. DNA for the CDR3: TGTGCCAGCAGTTTATTCGACGAGCAGTACTTC.

The sample holds a few counts of this clone. V usage is TRBV2 and J usage is TRBJ2-1; D might be TRBD2 (7 bases). CDR1 and CDR2 from the germline V gene are SNHLY and FYNNEI. The CDR3 is made up of 11 amino acids. Here the CDR3 reads CAGGANNEQFF. The CDR3 nucleotides read TGTGCGGGGGGGGCGAACAATGAGCAGTTCTTC.

The V call is TRBV23-1, the J call TRBJ1-1, with D uncertain. TRBV23-1 qualifies as an ORF whose function is uncertain. The V gene lost 1 base and the J gene lost 7 bases, with 7 bases spanning the gap. There are 12 residues in the CDR3. CDR3 in amino acids: CASSQCDGEAFF. CDR3 sequence (DNA): TGCGCCAGCAGTCAATGCGATGGTGAAGCTTTCTTT.

This chain connects TRBV30 to TRBJ1-3; tentative D call: TRBD1 (6 bases). V lost 1 base and J 1 base, leaving 11 bases between the germline ends. CDR1 is GTSNPN, CDR2 SVGIG, per germline (reference sequence). This CDR3 comprises 15 residues. The CDR3 spells CAWSGTVPSGNTIYF. The CDR3 coding sequence is TGTGCCTGGAGTGGGACAGTCCCATCTGGAAACACCATATATTTT.

With respect to this clone: The identical CDR3 is also encoded by other nucleotide sequences in the sample. The chain carries TRBV6-2 or TRBV6-3 and TRBJ2-1; D is uncertain. Per germline, CDR1 MNHEY and CDR2 SVGEGT. Trimming took off 2 bases at V and 10 bases at J, with 9 bases between the two ends. This CDR3 region has 12 residues. Here the CDR3 DNA reads TGTGCCAGCAGTTACCCCCCCGGGGAGCAGTTCTTC. Protein: CASSYPPGEQFF.

The V call is TRBV24-1, the J call TRBJ2-2, with 7 bases identical to TRBD2. V shed 4 bases and J 5 bases; nucleotides not matched to a gene: 6. The V gene's germline CDR1 is KGHDR and CDR2 SFDVKD. This CDR3 has 15 amino acids. DNA of the CDR3: TGTGCCACCAGTGAGGGGGGGAGTAGTACCGGGGAGCTGTTTTTT. Residues: CATSEGGSSTGELFF.

The chain employs TRBV2 and TRBJ1-1, with TRBD1 matching 9 bases. Unmatched junction bases numbered 4, after V lost 10 bases and J lost 1 base. Germline assignment: CDR1 SNHLY and CDR2 FYNNEI. CDR3 length: 13 residues. CDR3 protein: CATQQGANTEAFF. In nucleotides, the CDR3 is TGTGCCACCCAACAGGGGGCGAACACTGAAGCTTTCTTT.